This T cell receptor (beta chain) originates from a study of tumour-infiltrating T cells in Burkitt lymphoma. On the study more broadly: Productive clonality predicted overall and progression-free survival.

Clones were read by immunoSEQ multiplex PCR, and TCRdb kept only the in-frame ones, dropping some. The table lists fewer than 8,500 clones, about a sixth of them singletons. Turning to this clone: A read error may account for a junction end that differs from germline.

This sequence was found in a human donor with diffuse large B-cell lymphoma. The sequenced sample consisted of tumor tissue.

This CDR3 is CASRDQLNYGYIF. The CDR3 coding sequence is TGTGCCAGTAGGGACCAGCTGAACTATGGCTACATCTTC. The chain is built from TRBV19 and TRBJ1-2; D gene unclear. The germline V gene has CDR1 LNHDA and CDR2 SQIVND (reference sequence). The CDR3 spans 13 residues.